The 3 T cell receptor beta chains below come from one sample, sequenced in a study of blood T cell repertoires in COVID-19. The assay was immunoSEQ multiplex PCR, and TCRdb's table has in-frame clones only and misses some. The top ten hold about 6.3% of the sample, which has 50,000 to 70,000 clones, more than 70% seen once. Sequencing was performed on peripheral blood. The receptors originated from a man aged 55 to 70 with active or convalescent COVID-19.

The V call is TRBV6-1, the J call TRBJ1-5; 9 positions match TRBD1. The CDR3 runs to 15 residues. CDR1 and CDR2 (germline): MNHNS, SASEGT. V shed 6 bases and J 3 bases; nucleotides not matched to a gene: 6. In DNA, the CDR3 is TGTGCCAGCAGGGGAGGGACAGGGAACAATCAGCCCCAGCATTTT. Translation gives CASRGGTGNNQPQHF.

This chain links TRBV9 with TRBJ2-2; D might be TRBD2 (5 bases). V lost 0 bases to trimming and J lost 7 bases, with 16 bases between them. From germline, CDR1 is SGDLS and CDR2 YYNGEE. The CDR3 extends over 16 amino acids. The CDR3: CASSVASTIGGGELFF. CDR3 sequence (DNA): TGTGCCAGCAGCGTAGCCAGTACCATAGGAGGCGGGGAGCTGTTTTTT. Supplemented by reference TRBV9 and TRBJ2-2, the full variable domain reads DSGVTQTPKHLITATGQRVTLRCSPRSGDLSVYWYQQSLDQGLQFLIQYYNGEERAKGNILERFSAQQFPDLHSELNLSSLELGDSALYFCASSVASTIGGGELFFGEGSRLTVL.

CDR3 amino acids: CATSLQGNSPLHF. In DNA, the CDR3 is TGTGCCACCAGCCTTCAGGGGAATTCACCCCTCCACTTT. The rearrangement uses TRBV15 and TRBJ1-6, with D possibly matching TRBD1 (6 bases). With 5 bases removed from V and 7 bases from J, the gap between germline ends came to 9 bases. The CDR3 is 13 amino acids. Germline assignment: CDR1 LNHNV and CDR2 YYDKDF (reference sequence).